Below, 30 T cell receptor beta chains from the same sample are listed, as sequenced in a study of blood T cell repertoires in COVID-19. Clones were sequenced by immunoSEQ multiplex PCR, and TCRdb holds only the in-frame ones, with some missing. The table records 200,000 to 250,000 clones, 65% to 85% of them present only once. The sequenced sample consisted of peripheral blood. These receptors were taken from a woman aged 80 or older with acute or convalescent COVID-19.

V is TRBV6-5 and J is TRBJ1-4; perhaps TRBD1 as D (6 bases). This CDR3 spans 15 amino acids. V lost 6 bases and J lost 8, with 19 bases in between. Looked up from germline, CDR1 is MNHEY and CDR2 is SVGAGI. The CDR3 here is CASSPQGQSREKLFF. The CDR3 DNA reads TGTGCCAGCAGCCCCCAAGGACAGTCGCGGGAAAAACTGTTTTTT.

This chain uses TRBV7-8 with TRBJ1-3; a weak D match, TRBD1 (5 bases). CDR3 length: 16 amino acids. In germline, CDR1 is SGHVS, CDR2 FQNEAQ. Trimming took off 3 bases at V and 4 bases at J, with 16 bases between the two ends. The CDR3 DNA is TGTGCCAGCAGCTTCTCGACAGCGGGGTCGGGAAACACCATATATTTT. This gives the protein CASSFSTAGSGNTIYF.

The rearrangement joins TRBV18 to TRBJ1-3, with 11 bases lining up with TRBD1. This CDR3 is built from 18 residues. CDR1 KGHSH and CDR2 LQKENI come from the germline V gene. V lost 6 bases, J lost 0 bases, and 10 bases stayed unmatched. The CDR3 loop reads CASSPGTGGSGSGNTIYF. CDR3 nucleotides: TGTGCCAGCTCGCCCGGGACAGGGGGGTCAGGCTCTGGAAACACCATATATTTT.

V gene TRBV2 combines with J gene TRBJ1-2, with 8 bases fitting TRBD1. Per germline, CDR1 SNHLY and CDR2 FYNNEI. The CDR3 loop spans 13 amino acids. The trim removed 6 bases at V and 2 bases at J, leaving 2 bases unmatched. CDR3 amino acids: CASSGTGNYGYTF. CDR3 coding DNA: TGTGCCAGCAGCGGGACAGGAAACTATGGCTACACCTTC.

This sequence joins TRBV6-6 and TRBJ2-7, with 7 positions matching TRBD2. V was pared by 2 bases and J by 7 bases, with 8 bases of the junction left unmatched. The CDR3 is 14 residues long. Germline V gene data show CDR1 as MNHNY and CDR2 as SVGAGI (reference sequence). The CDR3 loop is CASSYVAGVGEQYF. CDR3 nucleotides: TGTGCCAGCAGTTACGTTGCGGGGGTAGGGGAGCAGTACTTC.

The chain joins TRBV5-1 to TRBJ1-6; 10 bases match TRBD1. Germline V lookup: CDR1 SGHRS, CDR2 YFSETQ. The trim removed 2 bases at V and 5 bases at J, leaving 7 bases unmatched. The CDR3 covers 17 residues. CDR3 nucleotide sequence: TGCGCCAGCAGCTTCCAGACAGGGGGCTTCAATAATTCACCCCTCCACTTT. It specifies CASSFQTGGFNNSPLHF. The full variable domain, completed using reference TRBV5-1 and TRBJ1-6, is KAGVTQTPRYLIKTRGQQVTLSCSPISGHRSVSWYQQTPGQGLQFLFEYFSETQRNKGNFPGRFSGRQFSNSRSEMNVSTLELGDSALYLCASSFQTGGFNNSPLHFGNGTRLTVT.

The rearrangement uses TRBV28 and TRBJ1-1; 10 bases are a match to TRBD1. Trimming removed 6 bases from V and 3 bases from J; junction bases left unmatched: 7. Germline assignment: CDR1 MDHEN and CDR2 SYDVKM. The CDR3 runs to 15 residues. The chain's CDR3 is CASSVGQGGDTEAFF. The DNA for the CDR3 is TGTGCCAGCAGCGTAGGACAGGGGGGGGACACTGAAGCTTTCTTT.

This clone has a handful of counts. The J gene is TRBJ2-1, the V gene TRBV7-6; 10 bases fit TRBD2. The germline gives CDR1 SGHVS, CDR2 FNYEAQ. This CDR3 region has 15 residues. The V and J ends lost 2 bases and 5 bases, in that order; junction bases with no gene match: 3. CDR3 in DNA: TGTGCCAGCAGCTTACCCGGACTAGCGGACAATGAGCAGTTCTTC. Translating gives CASSLPGLADNEQFF.

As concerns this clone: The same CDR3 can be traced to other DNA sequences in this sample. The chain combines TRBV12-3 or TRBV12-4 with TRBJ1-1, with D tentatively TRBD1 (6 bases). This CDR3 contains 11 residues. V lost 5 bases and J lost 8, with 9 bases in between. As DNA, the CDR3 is TGTGCCAGCAGTAGCGGGACAGAAGCTTTCTTT. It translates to CASSSGTEAFF.

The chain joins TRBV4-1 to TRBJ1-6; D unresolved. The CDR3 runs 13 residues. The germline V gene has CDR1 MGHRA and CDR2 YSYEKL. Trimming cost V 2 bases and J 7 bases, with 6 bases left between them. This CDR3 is CASSQRVNSPLHF. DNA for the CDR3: TGCGCCAGCAGCCAACGAGTGAATTCACCCCTCCACTTT.

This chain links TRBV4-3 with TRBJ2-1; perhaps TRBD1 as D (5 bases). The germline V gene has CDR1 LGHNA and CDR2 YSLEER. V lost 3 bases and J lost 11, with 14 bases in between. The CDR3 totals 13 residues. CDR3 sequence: CASSQAETDKQFF. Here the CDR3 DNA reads TGCGCCAGCAGCCAGGCAGAGACAGATAAGCAGTTCTTC.

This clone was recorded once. CDR3 in DNA: TGTGCCAGCAGCTTAAGGCCTCTCGGACTAGCGGGGGGGTACCAAGAGACCCAGTACTTC. Its protein is CASSLRPLGLAGGYQETQYF. The V and J genes are TRBV11-3 and TRBJ2-5; 15 positions match TRBD2. The germline CDR1 and CDR2 sequences are SGHNT and YENEEA. The J segment lost 0 bases and the V segment lost 2 bases, leaving 10 bases of the junction unmatched. This CDR3 region has 20 residues.

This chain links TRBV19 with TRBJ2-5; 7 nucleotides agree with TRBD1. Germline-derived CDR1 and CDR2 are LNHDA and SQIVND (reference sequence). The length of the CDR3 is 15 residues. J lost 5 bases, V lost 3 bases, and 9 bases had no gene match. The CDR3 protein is CASSINRGLAETQYF. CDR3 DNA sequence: TGTGCCAGTAGTATCAACAGGGGTCTGGCGGAGACCCAGTACTTC.

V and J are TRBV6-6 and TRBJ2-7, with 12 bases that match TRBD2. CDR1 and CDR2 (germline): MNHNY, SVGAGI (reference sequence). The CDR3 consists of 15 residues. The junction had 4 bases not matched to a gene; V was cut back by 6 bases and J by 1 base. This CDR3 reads CASRETSGSSYEQYF. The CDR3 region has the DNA TGTGCCAGCAGAGAGACTAGCGGGAGTTCCTACGAGCAGTACTTC.

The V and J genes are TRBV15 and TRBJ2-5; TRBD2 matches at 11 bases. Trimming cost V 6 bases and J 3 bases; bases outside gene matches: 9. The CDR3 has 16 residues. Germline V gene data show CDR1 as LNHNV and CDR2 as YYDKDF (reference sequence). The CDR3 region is CATRTGGTSGKETQYF. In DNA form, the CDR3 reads TGTGCCACCAGAACCGGCGGGACTAGCGGTAAAGAGACCCAGTACTTC.

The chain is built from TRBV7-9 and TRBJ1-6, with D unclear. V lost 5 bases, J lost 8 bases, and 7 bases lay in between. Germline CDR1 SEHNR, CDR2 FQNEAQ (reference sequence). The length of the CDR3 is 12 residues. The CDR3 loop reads CASSAHDSPLHF. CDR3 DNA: TGTGCCAGCAGCGCACACGATTCACCCCTCCACTTT.

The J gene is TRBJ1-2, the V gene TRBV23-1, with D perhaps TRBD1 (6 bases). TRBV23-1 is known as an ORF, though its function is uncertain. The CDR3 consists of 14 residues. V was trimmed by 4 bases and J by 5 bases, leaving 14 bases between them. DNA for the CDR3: TGCGCCAGCAGTCGCAGGGGCTTGGGGTATGGCTACACCTTC. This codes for CASSRRGLGYGYTF.

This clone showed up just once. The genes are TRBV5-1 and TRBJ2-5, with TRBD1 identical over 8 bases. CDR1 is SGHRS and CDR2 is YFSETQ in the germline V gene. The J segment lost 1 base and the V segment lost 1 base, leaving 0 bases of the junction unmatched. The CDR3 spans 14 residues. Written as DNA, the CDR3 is TGCGCCAGCAGCTTGACAGGGGGCCAAGAGACCCAGTACTTC. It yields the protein CASSLTGGQETQYF.

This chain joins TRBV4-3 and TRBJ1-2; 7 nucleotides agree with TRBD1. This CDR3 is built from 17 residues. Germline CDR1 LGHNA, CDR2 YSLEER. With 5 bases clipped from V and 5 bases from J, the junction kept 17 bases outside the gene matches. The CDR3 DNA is TGCGCCAGCAGCTCAGGCGAGGGTGTCGGGACAGTTTATGGCTACACCTTC. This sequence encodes CASSSGEGVGTVYGYTF.

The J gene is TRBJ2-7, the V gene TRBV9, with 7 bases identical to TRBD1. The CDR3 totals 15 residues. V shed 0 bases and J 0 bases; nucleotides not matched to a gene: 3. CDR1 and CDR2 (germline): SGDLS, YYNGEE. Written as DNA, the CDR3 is TGTGCCAGCAGCGTAGACGGGGACAGCTCCTACGAGCAGTACTTC. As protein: CASSVDGDSSYEQYF.

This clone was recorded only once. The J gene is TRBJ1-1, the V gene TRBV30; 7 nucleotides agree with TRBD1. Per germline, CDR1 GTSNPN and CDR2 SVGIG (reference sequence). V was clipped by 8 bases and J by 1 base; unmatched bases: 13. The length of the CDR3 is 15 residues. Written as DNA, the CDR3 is TGTGCCGGGGGATTAACGAGGACAGGGAACACTGAAGCTTTCTTT. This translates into CAGGLTRTGNTEAFF.

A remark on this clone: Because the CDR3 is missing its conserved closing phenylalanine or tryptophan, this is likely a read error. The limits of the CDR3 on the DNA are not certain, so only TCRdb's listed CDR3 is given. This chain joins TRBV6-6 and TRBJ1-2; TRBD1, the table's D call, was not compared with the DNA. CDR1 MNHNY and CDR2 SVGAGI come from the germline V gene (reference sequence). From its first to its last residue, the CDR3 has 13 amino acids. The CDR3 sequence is CASSYTLHAGASS.

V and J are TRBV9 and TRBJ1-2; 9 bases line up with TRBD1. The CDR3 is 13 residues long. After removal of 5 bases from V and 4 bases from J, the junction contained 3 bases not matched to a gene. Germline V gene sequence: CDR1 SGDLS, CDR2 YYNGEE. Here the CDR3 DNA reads TGTGCCAGCAGTACGACAGGGGGCTATGGCTACACCTTC. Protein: CASSTTGGYGYTF.

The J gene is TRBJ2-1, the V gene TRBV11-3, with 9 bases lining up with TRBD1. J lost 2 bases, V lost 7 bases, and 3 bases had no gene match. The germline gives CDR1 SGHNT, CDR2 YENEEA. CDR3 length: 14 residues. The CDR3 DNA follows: TGTGCCAGCAACACAGGGGGCCCCTACAATGAGCAGTTCTTC. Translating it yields CASNTGGPYNEQFF.

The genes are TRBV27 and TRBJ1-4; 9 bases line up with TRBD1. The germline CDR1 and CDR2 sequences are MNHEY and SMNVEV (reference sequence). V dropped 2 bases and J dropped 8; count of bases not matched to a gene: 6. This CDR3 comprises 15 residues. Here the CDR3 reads CASSLNGQGQEKLFF. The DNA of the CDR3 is TGTGCCAGCAGTTTAAACGGACAGGGGCAAGAAAAACTGTTTTTT.

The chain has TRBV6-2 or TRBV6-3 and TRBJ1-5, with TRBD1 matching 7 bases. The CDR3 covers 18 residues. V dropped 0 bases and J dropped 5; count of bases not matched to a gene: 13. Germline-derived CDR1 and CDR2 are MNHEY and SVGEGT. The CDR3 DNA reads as TGTGCCAGCAGTTACTCGACTTTCGGACAGGAGTTCGATCAGCCCCAGCATTTT. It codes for CASSYSTFGQEFDQPQHF.

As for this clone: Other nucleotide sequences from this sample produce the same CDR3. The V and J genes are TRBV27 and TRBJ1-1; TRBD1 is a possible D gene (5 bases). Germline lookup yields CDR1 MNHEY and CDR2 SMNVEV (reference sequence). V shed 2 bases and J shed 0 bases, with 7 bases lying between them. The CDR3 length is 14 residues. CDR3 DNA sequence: TGTGCCAGCAGTTTACACAGGATGAACACTGAAGCTTTCTTT. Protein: CASSLHRMNTEAFF.

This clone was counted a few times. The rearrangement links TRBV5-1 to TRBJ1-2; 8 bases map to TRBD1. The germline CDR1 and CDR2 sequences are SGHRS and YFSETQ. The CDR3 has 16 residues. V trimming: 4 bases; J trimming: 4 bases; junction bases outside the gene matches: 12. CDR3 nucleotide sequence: TGCGCCAGCAGCCAAGTGACAGGGGCCTCTCTCTATGGCTACACCTTC. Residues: CASSQVTGASLYGYTF.

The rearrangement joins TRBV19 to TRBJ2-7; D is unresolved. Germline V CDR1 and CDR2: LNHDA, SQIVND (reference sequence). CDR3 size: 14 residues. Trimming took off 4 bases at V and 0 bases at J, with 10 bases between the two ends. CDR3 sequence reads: CASSNAGYSYEQYF. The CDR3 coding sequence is TGTGCCAGTAGTAACGCAGGCTACTCCTACGAGCAGTACTTC.

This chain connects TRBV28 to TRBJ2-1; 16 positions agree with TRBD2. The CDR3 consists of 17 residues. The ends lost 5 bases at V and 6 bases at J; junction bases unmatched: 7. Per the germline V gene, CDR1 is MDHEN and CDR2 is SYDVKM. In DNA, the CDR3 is TGTGCCAGCAGTGCCGGGACTAGCGGGAGGGCCGCCAATGAGCAGTTCTTC. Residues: CASSAGTSGRAANEQFF.